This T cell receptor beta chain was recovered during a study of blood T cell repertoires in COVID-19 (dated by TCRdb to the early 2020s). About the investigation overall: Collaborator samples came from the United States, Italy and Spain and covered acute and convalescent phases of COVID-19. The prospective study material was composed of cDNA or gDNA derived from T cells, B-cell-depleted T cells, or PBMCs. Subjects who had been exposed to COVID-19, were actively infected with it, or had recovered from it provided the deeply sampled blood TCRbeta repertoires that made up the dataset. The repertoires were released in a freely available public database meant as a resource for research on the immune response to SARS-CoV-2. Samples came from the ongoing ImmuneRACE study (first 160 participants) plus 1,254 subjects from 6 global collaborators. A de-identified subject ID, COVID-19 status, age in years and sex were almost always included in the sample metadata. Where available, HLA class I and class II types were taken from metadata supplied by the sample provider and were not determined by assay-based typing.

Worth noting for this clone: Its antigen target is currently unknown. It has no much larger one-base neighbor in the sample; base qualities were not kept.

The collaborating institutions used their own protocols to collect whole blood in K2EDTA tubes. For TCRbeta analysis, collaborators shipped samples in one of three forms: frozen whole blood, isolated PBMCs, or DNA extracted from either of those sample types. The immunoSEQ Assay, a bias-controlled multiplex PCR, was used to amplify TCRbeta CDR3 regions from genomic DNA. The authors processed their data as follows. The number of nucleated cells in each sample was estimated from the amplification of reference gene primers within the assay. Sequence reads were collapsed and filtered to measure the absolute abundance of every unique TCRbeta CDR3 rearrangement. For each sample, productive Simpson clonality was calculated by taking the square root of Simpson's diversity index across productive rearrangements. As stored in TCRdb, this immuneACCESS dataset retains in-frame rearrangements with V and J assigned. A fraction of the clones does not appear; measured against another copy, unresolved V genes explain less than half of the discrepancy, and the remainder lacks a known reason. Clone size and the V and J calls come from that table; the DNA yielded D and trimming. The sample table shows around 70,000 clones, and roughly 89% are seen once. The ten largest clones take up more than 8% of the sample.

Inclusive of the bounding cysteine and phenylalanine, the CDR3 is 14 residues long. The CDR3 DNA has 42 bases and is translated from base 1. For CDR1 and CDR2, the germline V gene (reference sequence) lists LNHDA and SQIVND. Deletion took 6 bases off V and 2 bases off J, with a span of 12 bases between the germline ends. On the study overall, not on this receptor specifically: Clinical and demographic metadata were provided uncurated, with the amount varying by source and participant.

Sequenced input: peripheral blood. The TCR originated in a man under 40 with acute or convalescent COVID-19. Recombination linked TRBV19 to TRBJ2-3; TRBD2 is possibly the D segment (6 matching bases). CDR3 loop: CASRTGLNTDTQYF. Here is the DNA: TGTGCCAGTAGAACGGGACTCAACACAGATACGCAGTATTTT.